Following are 13 T cell receptor beta chains from one sample sequenced in a study of CD8 T cells in Susac syndrome (dated by TCRdb to between 2018 and 2020). Libraries came from the immunoSEQ multiplex PCR assay. RNA was extracted using the RNeasy kit, and roughly 0.45 to 1 ug of the RNA was reverse transcribed with random hexamers. TCRdb reprocessed the public reads (quality trimming at Q25 with fastp, clone calling with MiXCR) and kept in-frame beta chains. Rows matching on CDR3 protein sequence are summarized as one entry with the most common DNA and genes. For this sample the table gives approximately 68,000 distinct CDR3 sequences, of which just under 95% were detected only once. The ten top clones hold just under 0.4% of the sample. The sample comprised CD8+ T cells from PBMCs. The source is a human donor with multiple sclerosis.

The CDR3 here is CSVVRRETNYGYTF. CDR3 DNA sequence: TGCAGCGTCGTCCGTAGGGAAACTAACTATGGCTACACCTTC. The chain links TRBV29-1 to TRBJ1-2; D not resolved. The germline V gene encodes CDR1 SQVTM and CDR2 ANQGSEA. Deletions cut 6 bases from V and 0 bases from J, with 14 bases between. The CDR3 is 14 residues long.

The V and J genes are TRBV5-4 and TRBJ2-5; TRBD2 might be the D (7 bases). The V end was cut by 4 bases, the J end by 1 base, with 14 bases between. Germline values: CDR1 SGHNT, CDR2 YYREEE (reference sequence). The CDR3 is made up of 15 amino acids. The CDR3 DNA reads TGTGCCAGCAGCCCCGGGGCGGGGGCCCAAGAGACCCAGTACTTC. Residues: CASSPGAGAQETQYF.

This clonotype is deemed medium-sized. This sequence joins TRBV5-4 and TRBJ1-1; 7 bases agree with TRBD1. V trimming: 1 base; J trimming: 1 base; junction bases outside the gene matches: 1. Germline V gene sequence: CDR1 SGHNT, CDR2 YYREEE (reference sequence). This CDR3 comprises 14 residues. CDR3 sequence: CASSLTGANTEAFF. Here the CDR3 DNA reads TGTGCCAGCAGCTTGACAGGGGCGAACACTGAAGCTTTCTTT.

This chain uses TRBV19 with TRBJ2-7, with D perhaps TRBD1 (6 bases). V lost 5 bases, J lost 0 bases, and 14 bases lay in between. There are 15 residues in the CDR3. Germline V gene lookup returns CDR1 LNHDA and CDR2 SQIVND (reference sequence). The CDR3 reads CASSVDSSLSYEQYF. The CDR3 DNA reads TGTGCCAGTAGTGTGGACAGTTCGCTCTCCTACGAGCAGTACTTC. The full variable domain, with the rest looked up from reference TRBV19 and TRBJ2-7, is DGGITQSPKYLFRKEGQNVTLSCEQNLNHDAMYWYRQDPGQGLRLIYYSQIVNDFQKGDIAEGYSVSREKKESFPLTVTSAQKNPTAFYLCASSVDSSLSYEQYFGPGTRLTVT.

The rearrangement uses TRBV7-9 and TRBJ2-7; 7 bases line up with TRBD2. After removal of 5 bases from V and 2 bases from J, the junction contained 9 bases not matched to a gene. CDR1 is SEHNR and CDR2 is FQNEAQ in the germline V gene (reference sequence). The CDR3 has 15 amino acids. This CDR3 is CASSGEASGPYEQYF. CDR3 sequence (DNA): TGTGCCAGCAGCGGGGAGGCTAGCGGCCCCTACGAGCAGTACTTC.

The chain joins TRBV4-2 to TRBJ2-3, with 7 bases fitting TRBD2. The germline CDR1 and CDR2 sequences are LGHNA and YNFKEQ. The CDR3 extends over 16 amino acids. The J segment lost 2 bases and the V segment lost 1 base, leaving 6 bases of the junction unmatched. CDR3 sequence: CASSQGGGPPTDTQYF. The CDR3 DNA is TGTGCCAGCAGCCAAGGGGGGGGACCCCCCACAGATACGCAGTATTTT.

CDR3: CASSSGPSYEQYF. CDR3 sequence (DNA): TGTGCCAGCAGTTCAGGACCCTCCTACGAGCAGTACTTC. The chain uses TRBV6-5 and TRBJ2-7; D is undetermined. The germline CDR1 and CDR2 sequences are MNHEY and SVGAGI. The CDR3 is 13 residues long. The V and J ends lost 4 bases and 0 bases respectively, with 7 bases between them.

Only one count was recorded for this clonotype. The chain uses TRBV5-1 and TRBJ2-5; TRBD1 or TRBD2 may be the D gene (5 bases each). CDR1 is SGHRS, CDR2 YFSETQ, per germline. This CDR3 comprises 16 residues. The V and J ends lost 0 bases and 2 bases respectively, with 14 bases between them. The CDR3 DNA reads as TGCGCCAGCAGCTTGGTCCAACCGGGACGGCAAGAGACCCAGTACTTC. Amino acid sequence: CASSLVQPGRQETQYF.

This clonotype was counted once. This chain connects TRBV15 to TRBJ1-1; 9 nucleotides agree with TRBD1. The germline V gene has CDR1 LNHNV and CDR2 YYDKDF (reference sequence). The J segment lost 1 base and the V segment lost 0 bases, leaving 9 bases of the junction unmatched. There are 18 residues in the CDR3. The CDR3 DNA sequence: TGTGCCACCAGCAGAGATAGGTTTAAGGACAGGGGGAACACTGAAGCTTTCTTT. It translates to CATSRDRFKDRGNTEAFF. Variable domain in full (rest from reference TRBV15 and TRBJ1-1): DAMVIQNPRYQVTQFGKPVTLSCSQTLNHNVMYWYQQKSSQAPKLLFHYYDKDFNNEADTPDNFQSRRPNTSFCFLDIRSPGLGDTAMYLCATSRDRFKDRGNTEAFFGQGTRLTVV.

J is TRBJ1-1 and V is TRBV4-2, with D maybe TRBD1 (5 bases). This CDR3 region has 14 residues. The V end was cut by 1 base, the J end by 4 bases, with 10 bases between. CDR1 and CDR2 (germline): LGHNA, YNFKEQ. The CDR3 reads CASSQVGGITEAFF. The CDR3 nucleotides are TGTGCCAGCAGCCAAGTGGGGGGTATCACTGAAGCTTTCTTT.

This chain uses TRBV12-3 or TRBV12-4 with TRBJ2-3, with D uncertain. The CDR3 runs 12 residues. The V and J ends lost 4 bases and 7 bases respectively, with 9 bases between them. CDR3: CASSSVSNTQYF. CDR3 DNA sequence: TGTGCCAGCAGTTCAGTGTCTAATACGCAGTATTTT.

V usage is TRBV19 and J usage is TRBJ2-2; 7 bases match TRBD2. CDR1 and CDR2 from the germline V gene are LNHDA and SQIVND (reference sequence). The V gene end was trimmed by 6 bases and the J gene end by 6 bases; junction bases not matched to a gene: 4. The CDR3 is 13 amino acids. DNA of the CDR3: TGTGCCAGTAGAGCGGGGCTGGCCGGGGAGCTGTTTTTT. Protein: CASRAGLAGELFF.

The chain carries TRBV29-1 and TRBJ1-1, with D hard to call. The CDR3 extends over 11 amino acids. In germline, CDR1 is SQVTM, CDR2 ANQGSEA. Trimming left V 6 bases short and J 2 bases short, with 7 bases between. CDR3: CSVSVNTEAFF. The CDR3 region has the DNA TGCAGCGTGTCAGTTAACACTGAAGCTTTCTTT.